Here is one T cell receptor beta chain with its context. Per the study methods: Using reference gene primer amplification, nucleated cell counts were estimated. The protocol was immunoSEQ multiplex PCR, while the TCRdb copy is restricted to in-frame clones and leaves out a portion. The DNA was the basis for D and trimming; V, J and clone size are from that table. The sample yields approximately 100,000 clones, 85% seen once. Germline V gene data show CDR1 as SEHNR and CDR2 as FQNEAQ (reference sequence). Trimming shortened V by 7 bases and J by 2 bases, and 8 bases separated the two germline ends. The CDR3 consists of 12 residues. The data were obtained in a study of blood T cell repertoires in COVID-19. Study-wide context: The origin of the acute and convalescent COVID-19 samples was the United States, Italy and Spain. The cDNA or gDNA used as material had been derived from T cells, B-cell-depleted T cells, or PBMCs.

The sample was peripheral blood. The TCR was taken from a woman aged 70-85 years with active or convalescent COVID-19. The chain links TRBV7-9 to TRBJ1-2, with D uncertain. The CDR3 loop reads CASTRSNYGYTF. As DNA, the CDR3 is TGTGCCAGCACCCGTTCCAACTATGGCTACACCTTC. Based on the CDR3 plus reference TRBV7-9 and TRBJ1-2, the full variable domain is DTGVSQNPRHKITKRGQNVTFRCDPISEHNRLYWYRQTLGQGPEFLTYFQNEAQLEKSRLLSDRFSAERPKGSFSTLEIQRTEQGDSAMYLCASTRSNYGYTFGSGTRLTVV.